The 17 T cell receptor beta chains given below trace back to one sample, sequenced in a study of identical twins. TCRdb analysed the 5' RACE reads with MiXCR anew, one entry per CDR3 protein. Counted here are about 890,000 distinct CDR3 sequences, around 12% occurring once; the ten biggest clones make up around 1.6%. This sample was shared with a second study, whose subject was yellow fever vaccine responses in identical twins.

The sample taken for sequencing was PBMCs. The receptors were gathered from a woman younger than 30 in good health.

CDR3: CASSPRGTSAYEQYF. The CDR3, as DNA: TGTGCCAGCAGCCCCCGCGGGACTAGCGCCTACGAGCAGTACTTC. This chain links TRBV3-1 with TRBJ2-7; 10 bases match TRBD2. Germline V CDR1 and CDR2: LGHDT, YNNKEL (reference sequence). This CDR3 is built from 15 residues. The V segment lost 4 bases and the J segment 2 bases; nucleotides outside the gene matches: 5.

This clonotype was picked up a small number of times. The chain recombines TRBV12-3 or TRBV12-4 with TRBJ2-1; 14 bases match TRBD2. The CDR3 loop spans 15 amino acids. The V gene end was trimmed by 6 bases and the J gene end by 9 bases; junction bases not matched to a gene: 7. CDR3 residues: CASRDGTSGRSEQFF. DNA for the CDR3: TGTGCCAGCAGAGACGGGACTAGCGGGAGAAGTGAGCAGTTCTTC.

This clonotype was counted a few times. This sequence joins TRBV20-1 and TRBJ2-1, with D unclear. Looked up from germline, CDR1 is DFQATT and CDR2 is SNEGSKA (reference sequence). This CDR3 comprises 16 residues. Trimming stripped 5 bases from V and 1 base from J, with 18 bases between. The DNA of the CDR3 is TGCAGTGCTCATAACTATAACGCCTATTCCTACAATGAGCAGTTCTTC. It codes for CSAHNYNAYSYNEQFF.

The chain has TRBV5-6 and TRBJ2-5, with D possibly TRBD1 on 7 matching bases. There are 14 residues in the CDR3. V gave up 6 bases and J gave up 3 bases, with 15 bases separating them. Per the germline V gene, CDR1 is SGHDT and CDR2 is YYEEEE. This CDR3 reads CASTQGGGEETQYF. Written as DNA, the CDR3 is TGTGCCAGCACCCAGGGGGGCGGGGAAGAGACCCAGTACTTC.

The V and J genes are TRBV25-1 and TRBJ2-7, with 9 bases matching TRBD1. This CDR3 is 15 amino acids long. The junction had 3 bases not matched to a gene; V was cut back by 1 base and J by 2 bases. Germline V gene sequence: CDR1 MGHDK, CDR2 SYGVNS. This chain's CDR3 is CASSESGTGPYEQYV. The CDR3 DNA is TGTGCCAGCAGTGAATCCGGGACAGGGCCCTACGAGCAGTACGTC.

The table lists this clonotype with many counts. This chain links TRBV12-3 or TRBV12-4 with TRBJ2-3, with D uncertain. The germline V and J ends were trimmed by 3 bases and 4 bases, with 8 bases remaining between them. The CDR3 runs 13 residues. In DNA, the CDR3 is TGTGCCAGCAGTTTTGTTGGGGCAGATACGCAGTATTTT. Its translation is CASSFVGADTQYF.

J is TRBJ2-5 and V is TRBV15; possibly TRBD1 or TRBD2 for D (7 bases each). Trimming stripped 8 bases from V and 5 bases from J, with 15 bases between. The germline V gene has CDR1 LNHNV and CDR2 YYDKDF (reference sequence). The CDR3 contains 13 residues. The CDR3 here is CATAGGGFETQYF. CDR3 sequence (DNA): TGTGCCACCGCAGGGGGGGGTTTTGAGACCCAGTACTTC.

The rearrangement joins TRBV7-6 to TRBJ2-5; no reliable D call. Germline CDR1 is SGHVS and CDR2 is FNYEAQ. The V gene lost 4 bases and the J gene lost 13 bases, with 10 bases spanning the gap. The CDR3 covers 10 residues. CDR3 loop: CASSSGPSYF. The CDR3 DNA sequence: TGTGCCAGCAGCTCTGGCCCCTCGTACTTC.

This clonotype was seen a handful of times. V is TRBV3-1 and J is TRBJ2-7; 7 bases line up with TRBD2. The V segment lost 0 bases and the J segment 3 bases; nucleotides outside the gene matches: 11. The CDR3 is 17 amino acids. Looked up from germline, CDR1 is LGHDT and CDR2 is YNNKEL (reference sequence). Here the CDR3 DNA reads TGTGCCAGCAGCCAAGATCTTACGGCGGGAGCTAACTACGAGCAGTACTTC. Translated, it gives CASSQDLTAGANYEQYF.

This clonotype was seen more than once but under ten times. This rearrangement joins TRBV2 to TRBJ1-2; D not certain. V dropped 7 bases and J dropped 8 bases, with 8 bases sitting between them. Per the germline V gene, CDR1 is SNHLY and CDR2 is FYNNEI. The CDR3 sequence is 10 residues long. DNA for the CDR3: TGTGCCAGCAATGACGGGGGCTACACCTTC. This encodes CASNDGGYTF.

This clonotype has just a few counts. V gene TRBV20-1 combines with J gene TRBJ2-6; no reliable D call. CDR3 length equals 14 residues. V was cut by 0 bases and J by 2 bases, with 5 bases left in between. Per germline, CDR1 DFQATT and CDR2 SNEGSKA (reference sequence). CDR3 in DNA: TGCAGTGCTAGAGAAGGGCCTGGGGCCAACGTCCTGACTTTC. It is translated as CSAREGPGANVLTF.

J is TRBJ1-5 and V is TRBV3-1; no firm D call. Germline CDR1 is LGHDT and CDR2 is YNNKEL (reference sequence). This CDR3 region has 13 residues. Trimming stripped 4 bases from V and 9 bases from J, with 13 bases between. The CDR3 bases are TGTGCCAGCAGCCGAGGTTTGGGCGGGCCCCAGCATTTT. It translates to CASSRGLGGPQHF.

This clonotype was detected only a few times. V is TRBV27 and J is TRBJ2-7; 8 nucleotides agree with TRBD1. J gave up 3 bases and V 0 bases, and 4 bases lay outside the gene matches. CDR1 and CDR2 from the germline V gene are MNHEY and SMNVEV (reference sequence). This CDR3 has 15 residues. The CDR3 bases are TGTGCCAGCAGTTTATCTCGTGACAGGGGCTACGAGCAGTACTTC. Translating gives CASSLSRDRGYEQYF.

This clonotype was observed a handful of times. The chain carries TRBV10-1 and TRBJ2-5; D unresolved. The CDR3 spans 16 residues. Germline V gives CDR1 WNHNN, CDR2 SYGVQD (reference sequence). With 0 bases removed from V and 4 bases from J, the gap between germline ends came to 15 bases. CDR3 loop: CASSESGKGLGETQYF. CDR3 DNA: TGCGCCAGCAGTGAGTCTGGGAAAGGGCTTGGAGAGACCCAGTACTTC.

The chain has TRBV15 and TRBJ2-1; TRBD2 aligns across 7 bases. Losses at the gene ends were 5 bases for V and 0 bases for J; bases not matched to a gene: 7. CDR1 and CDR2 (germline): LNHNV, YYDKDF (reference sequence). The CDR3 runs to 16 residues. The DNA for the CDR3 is TGTGCCACCAGCTTTAGCGGGCGAAGCTCCTACAATGAGCAGTTCTTC. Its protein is CATSFSGRSSYNEQFF.

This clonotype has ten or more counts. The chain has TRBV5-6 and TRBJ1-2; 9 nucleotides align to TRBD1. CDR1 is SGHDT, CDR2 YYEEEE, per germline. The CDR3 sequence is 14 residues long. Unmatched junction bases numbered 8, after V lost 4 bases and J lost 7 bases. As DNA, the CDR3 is TGTGCCAGCAGCCGACAGGGGGAAACGTCTGGCTACACCTTC. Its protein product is CASSRQGETSGYTF.

This chain's CDR3 is CSVGPGPYEQYF. Here the CDR3 DNA reads TGCAGCGTAGGGCCGGGGCCCTACGAGCAGTACTTC. J is TRBJ2-7 and V is TRBV29-1; the D call may be TRBD1 or TRBD2 (5 bases each). The CDR3 consists of 12 residues. Trimming took off 6 bases at V and 2 bases at J, with 11 bases between the two ends. In germline, CDR1 is SQVTM, CDR2 ANQGSEA.